This record concerns one T cell receptor (beta chain) sequence. Its antigen is still unknown. The input lacks base qualities; no much larger clone sits a single base away. These data are taken from a study of CD4 T cell repertoires in COVID-19 (dated by TCRdb to about 2021). Context from the whole study: To analyze cross-reactivity, the CFSE-low cells were expanded with IL-2 for less than eleven days and then labeled again and restimulated with spike proteins from other coronaviruses. The study characterized naturally processed CD4+ T cell responses to SARS-CoV-2 spike and nucleoprotein in COVID-19-recovered individuals, using TCR Vbeta sequencing to assess clonal composition. Subset-level TCR Vbeta repertoire analysis of SARS-CoV-2-reactive T cells was performed in three recovered individuals.

The CDR3 starts with the cysteine, ends with the phenylalanine, and has 14 residues. CDR3 DNA is the only sequence kept; it has 42 bases, read in frame from the first base. CDR1 MRHNA and CDR2 SNTAGT are derived from the germline V gene. V is pared back by 3 bases and J by 4 bases, with 10 bases lying between the germline termini. Receptor amplification or capture employed the immunoSEQ multiplex PCR assay. Per the source publication's procedure: The Chao-Jaccard similarity index and the number of shared clonotypes were used to measure repertoire overlap between subsets. The table comes from immuneACCESS by way of TCRdb, which keeps in-frame sequences with V and J called. Part of the clones is missing from these tables; in studies checked, under half for an unresolved V gene and the rest for unknown reasons. V, J and clone size derive from that table, while D and trimming were established from the DNA sequence. Within this sample are about 75,000 clones, with 80% to 90% of them counted one time only. The ten largest clonotypes hold about 0.61% of the sample.

Overall results and qualifications from the work: Several of the most expanded SARS-CoV-2-reactive clonotypes were shared between two or all three memory subsets, suggesting intraclonal diversification. Between roughly 7 and 25% of SARS-CoV-2 clonotypes were also detected in SARS-CoV and/or HKU1 spike-stimulated secondary cultures, consistent with cross-reactivity.

In the paper's terms, the time point label means: sample from a COVID-19-recovered individual after infection. Patients who had recovered from mild-to-severe COVID-19 served as donors. Memory T cell samples that were not cultured were sequenced immediately after ex vivo isolation. CD4+ total memory, central memory, effector memory and circulating T follicular helper cells were isolated from peripheral blood mononuclear cells. The chain uses TRBV6-4 and TRBJ2-1; 6 matching bases give a weak D call of TRBD2. The receptor was isolated from a human donor who had COVID-19. The source was CD4+ T cells from peripheral blood, collected after recovery from COVID-19. The CDR3 corresponds to CASSEIGGYNEQFF. The bases are TGTGCCAGCAGTGAAATCGGGGGTTACAATGAGCAGTTCTTC.